The source of this TCR beta chain is a study of naive and memory T cell subsets. The beta constant-region primer was an equimolar mix of two oligonucleotides covering TRBC1 and TRBC2. A 12-nucleotide UMI and the SP2 primer were added to the cDNA 3' end by oligonucleotide ligation. TCRdb re-called the UMI-ligation and nested PCR reads through MiXCR, storing one row per CDR3 protein. Among approximately 82,000 distinct CDR3 sequences listed, 7% were seen once. In this sample, this clonotype turned up many times. Its antigen is as yet unknown. The CDR3 covers 15 residues. With 0 bases removed from V and 3 bases from J, the gap between germline ends came to 9 bases. Germline CDR1 is SGHAT and CDR2 is FQNNGV. Regarding the study as a whole: No ground truth validated the naive and memory repertoire findings.

CMV status came from CD4+ T cell IFNgamma after overnight CMV lysate stimulation of fresh PBMCs. Four subsets defined by CD45RA and CD27 were sorted after CD3, CD4, CD8 and live/dead staining. This chain uses TRBV11-2 with TRBJ1-5, with D unclear. Input material: central memory CD4+ T cells from blood. The TCR was taken from a human donor in good health. DNA of the CDR3: TGTGCCAGCAGCTTAGATAGCGGGTTCAATCAGCCCCAGCATTTT. Amino acid sequence: CASSLDSGFNQPQHF.